This T cell receptor beta chain was identified in a study of blood T cell repertoires in COVID-19. Turning to the study itself: COVID-19 samples from acute and convalescent phases originated in the United States, Italy and Spain. From T cells, B-cell-depleted T cells, or PBMCs came the material, which was cDNA or gDNA.

This CDR3 spans 15 amino acids. Germline CDR1 SSHAT, CDR2 FNYEAQ (reference sequence). V shed 4 bases and J 5 bases; nucleotides not matched to a gene: 4. This clone was detected once. Authors' analysis steps: Nucleated cell number was recorded as an estimate derived from reference gene primer amplification. Profiled with immunoSEQ multiplex PCR; TCRdb holds only in-frame clones, not every one. V, J and clone size reflect that table, while D and trimming were determined from the DNA. The sample has more than 200,000 clones; around nine tenths are singletons. The receptor was derived from a man younger than 40 with active or convalescent COVID-19. V is TRBV7-7 and J is TRBJ2-3; TRBD2 matches 12 bases. Sequencing was done on a sample of peripheral blood. CDR3 loop: CASSSSGGVLDTQYF. The CDR3 nucleotides read TGTGCCAGCAGCTCTAGCGGGGGGGTCTTAGATACGCAGTATTTT.